This T cell receptor (beta chain) stems from a study of regulatory T cells in long-lasting Graves disease. Sequencing libraries for TCR beta were prepared with iRepertoire HTBI primers and Arm-PCR of CDR3 regions. TCRdb recomputed calls from the multiplex PCR reads with MiXCR, one row per CDR3 protein. This sample has roughly 510,000 distinct CDR3 sequences, with around 15% found just once. There are 17 residues in the CDR3. V shed 0 bases and J 2 bases; nucleotides not matched to a gene: 2. Per the germline V gene, CDR1 is PRHDT and CDR2 is FYEKMQ (reference sequence). Time point in this sample: newly diagnosed GD, antithyroid drugs for less than 3 months. There was RNA extracted from PBMCs, and the TCR library was made from it. Concerning this clonotype: Antigen specificity is unknown.

Study conclusions and caveats: TRBV28 was favored in persistent disease, as were TRBJ1-2 and TRBJ2-5. Analysis covered peripheral blood alone, not thyroid tissue. The small sample size may have reduced accuracy.

The data were also submitted as part of a second study, on T cells in Graves' hyperthyroidism and ophthalmopathy. As that report states: Within blood appeared most thyroid clonotypes that had expanded above 0.001.

The sequence derives from a man between 18 and 35 years old with Graves disease. Sequencing used peripheral blood mononuclear cells (PBMCs), obtained at new diagnosis, from a patient treated with antithyroid drugs. The chain carries TRBV13 and TRBJ2-1; 12 positions match TRBD2. The CDR3 region has the DNA TGTGCCAGCAGCTTAGGCACTAGCGGGAGGACCTACAATGAGCAGTTCTTC. Translated: CASSLGTSGRTYNEQFF.